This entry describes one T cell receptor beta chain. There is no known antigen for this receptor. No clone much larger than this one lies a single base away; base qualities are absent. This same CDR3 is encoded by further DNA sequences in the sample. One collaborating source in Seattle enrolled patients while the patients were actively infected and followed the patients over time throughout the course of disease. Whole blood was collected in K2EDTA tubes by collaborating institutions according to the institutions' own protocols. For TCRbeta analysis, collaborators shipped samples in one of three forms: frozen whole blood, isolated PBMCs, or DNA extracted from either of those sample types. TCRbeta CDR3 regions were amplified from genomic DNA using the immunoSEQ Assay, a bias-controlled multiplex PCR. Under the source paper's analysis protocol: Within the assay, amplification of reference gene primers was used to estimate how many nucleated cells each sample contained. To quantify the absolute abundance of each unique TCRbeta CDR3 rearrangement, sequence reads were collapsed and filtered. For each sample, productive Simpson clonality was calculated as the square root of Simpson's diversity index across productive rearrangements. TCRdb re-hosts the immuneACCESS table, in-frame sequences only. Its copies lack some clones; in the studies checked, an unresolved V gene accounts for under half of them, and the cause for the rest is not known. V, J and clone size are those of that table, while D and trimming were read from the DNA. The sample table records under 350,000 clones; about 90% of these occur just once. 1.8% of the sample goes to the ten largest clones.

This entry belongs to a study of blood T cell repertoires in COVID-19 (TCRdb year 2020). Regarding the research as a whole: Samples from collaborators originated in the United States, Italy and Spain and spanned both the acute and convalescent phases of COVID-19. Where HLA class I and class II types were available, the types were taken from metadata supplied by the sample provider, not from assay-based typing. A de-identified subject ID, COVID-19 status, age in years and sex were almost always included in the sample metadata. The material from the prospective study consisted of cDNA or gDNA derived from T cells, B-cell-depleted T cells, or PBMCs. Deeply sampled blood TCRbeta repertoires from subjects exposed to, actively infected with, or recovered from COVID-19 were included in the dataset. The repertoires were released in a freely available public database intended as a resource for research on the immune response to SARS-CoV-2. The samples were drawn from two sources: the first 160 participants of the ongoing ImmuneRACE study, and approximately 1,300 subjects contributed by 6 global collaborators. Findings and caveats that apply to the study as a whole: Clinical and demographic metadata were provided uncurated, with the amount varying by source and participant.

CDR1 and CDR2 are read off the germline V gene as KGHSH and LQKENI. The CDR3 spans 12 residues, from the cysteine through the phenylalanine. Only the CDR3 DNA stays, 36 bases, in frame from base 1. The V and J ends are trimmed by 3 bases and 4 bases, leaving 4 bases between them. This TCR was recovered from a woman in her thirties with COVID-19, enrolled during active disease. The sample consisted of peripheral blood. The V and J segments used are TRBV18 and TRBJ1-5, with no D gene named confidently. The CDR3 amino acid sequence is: CASSPSNQPQHF. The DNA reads TGTGCCAGCTCACCGTCAAATCAGCCCCAGCATTTT.